Described below is a single T cell receptor beta chain sequence and its context. This sample is drawn from a study of T cell changes during pregnancy in multiple sclerosis. Profiling relied on immunoSEQ multiplex PCR, and the TCRdb table lists in-frame clones only, not all of them. The sample has 20,000 to 25,000 clones, over 75% seen once. The CDR3 runs to 16 residues. CDR1 and CDR2 (germline): SGHVS, FNYEAQ. V gave up 6 bases and J gave up 0 bases, with 17 bases separating them. The receptor was derived from a female donor with multiple sclerosis, enrolled in a pregnancy study. The starting material was CD8+ T cells from peripheral blood mononuclear cells, obtained after pregnancy. The chain combines TRBV7-6 with TRBJ1-1; D not certain. CDR3 sequence: CASSPGRGRLNTEAFF. For the CDR3, the DNA is TGTGCCAGCAGTCCAGGACGGGGTAGACTGAACACTGAAGCTTTCTTT.